The present TCR beta chain was sequenced within a study of blood T cells in healthy people across ages. Points from the study as a whole: More naive CD4+ cells and higher diversity were found in long-lived than in aged donors. PBMCs that were unsorted prevented a conclusive naive versus antigen-experienced comparison.

The use of a sample-barcoded 5' primer and a J-beta primer mix characterized a second PCR of roughly 6 to 11 cycles. Unique molecular identifiers of 12 random nucleotides labeled each cDNA. Via MiXCR, TCRdb re-called the 5' RACE reads, giving one row per CDR3 protein. The sample shows approximately 1,700,000 distinct CDR3 sequences, approximately 40% of them seen only once. Germline assignment: CDR1 SGHTA and CDR2 FQGNSA. Trimming took 5 bases from V and 4 from J, leaving 11 bases between them. This CDR3 has 13 amino acids. The authors drew 8 to 10 milliliters of peripheral blood from each donor. This clonotype was counted many times. Its target is unknown.

Sequencing used blood. The sequence derives from a human donor in good health. V gene TRBV7-2 combines with J gene TRBJ1-2; D gene ambiguous. The CDR3 protein is CASSPPGGYGYTF. CDR3 DNA sequence: TGTGCCAGCAGCCCGCCGGGCGGCTATGGCTACACCTTC.